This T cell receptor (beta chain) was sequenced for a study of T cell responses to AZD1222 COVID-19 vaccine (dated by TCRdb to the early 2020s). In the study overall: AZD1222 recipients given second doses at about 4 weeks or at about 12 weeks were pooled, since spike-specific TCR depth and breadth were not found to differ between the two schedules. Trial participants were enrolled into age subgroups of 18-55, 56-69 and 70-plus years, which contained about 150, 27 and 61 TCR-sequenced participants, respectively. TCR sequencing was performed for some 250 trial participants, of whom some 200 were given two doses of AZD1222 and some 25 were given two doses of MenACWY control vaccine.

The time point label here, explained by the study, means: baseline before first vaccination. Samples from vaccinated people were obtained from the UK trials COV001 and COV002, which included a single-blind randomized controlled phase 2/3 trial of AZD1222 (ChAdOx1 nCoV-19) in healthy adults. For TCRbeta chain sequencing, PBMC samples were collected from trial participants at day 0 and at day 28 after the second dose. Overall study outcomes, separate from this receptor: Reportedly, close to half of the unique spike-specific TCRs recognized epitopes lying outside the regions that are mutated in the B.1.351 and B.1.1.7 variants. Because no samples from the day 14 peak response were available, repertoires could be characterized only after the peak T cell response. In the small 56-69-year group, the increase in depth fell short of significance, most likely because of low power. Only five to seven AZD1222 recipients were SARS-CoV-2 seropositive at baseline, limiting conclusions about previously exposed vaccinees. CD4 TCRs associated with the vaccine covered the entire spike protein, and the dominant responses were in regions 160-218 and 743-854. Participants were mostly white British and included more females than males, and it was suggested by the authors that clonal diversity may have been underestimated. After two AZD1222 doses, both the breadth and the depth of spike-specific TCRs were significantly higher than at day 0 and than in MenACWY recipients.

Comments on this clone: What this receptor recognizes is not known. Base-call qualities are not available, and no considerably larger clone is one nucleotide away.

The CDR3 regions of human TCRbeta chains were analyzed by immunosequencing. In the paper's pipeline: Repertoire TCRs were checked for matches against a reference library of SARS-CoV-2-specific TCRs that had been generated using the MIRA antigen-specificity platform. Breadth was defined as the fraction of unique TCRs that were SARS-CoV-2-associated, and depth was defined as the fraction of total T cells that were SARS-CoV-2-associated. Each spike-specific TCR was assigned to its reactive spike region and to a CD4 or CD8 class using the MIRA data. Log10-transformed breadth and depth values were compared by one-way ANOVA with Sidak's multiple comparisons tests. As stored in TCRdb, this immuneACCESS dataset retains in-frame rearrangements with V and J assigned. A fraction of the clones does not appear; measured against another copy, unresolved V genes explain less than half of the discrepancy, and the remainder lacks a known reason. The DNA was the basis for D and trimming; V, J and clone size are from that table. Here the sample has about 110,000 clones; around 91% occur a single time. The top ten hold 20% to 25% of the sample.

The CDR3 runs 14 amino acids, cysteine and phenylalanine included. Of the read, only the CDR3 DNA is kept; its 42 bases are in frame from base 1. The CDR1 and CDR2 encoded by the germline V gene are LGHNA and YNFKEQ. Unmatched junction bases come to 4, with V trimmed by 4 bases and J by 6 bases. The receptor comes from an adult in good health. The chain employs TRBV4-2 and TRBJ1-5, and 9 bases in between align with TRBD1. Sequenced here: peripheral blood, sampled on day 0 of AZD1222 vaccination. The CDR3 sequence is CASSPGQGGQPQHF. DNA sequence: TGTGCCAGCAGCCCGGGACAGGGTGGTCAGCCCCAGCATTTT.